This T cell receptor beta chain was retrieved from a study of shared clonotypes between healthy human individuals. CD45RO-negative CD8 cells positively selected for CCR7 made up the naive population, which excluded terminally differentiated effector memory CD45RA+ cells. Study results and caveats: Naive subsets, compared against memory subsets, generally had larger estimated richness values. Clonotypes not shared had lower generation probabilities than those common to all four donors. Represented genetic and exposure-history diversity was restricted by having few donors.

At a deep level, the assay was run. Using immunoSEQ multiplex PCR, the repertoire was profiled, and TCRdb retains in-frame clones only, with some absent. Counted here are about 1.9 million clones, just over 90% occurring once; the ten biggest clones make up about 1.7%. This CDR3 spans 18 amino acids. Per the germline V gene, CDR1 is MDHEN and CDR2 is SYDVKM. Trimming removed 2 bases at V and 4 bases at J, with 24 bases between. Turning to this clone: Its specificity is unknown.

The TCR sequence derives from a man aged 18-30 years in good health. Some clones in this sample may be carry-over from other donors' samples. Sequenced input: naive CD8+ T cells from PBMCs. This sequence joins TRBV28 and TRBJ2-7; maybe TRBD2 (5 bases). The CDR3 region has the DNA TGTGCCAGCAGTTTAAAGGCGTACCTAGATAACAGAGGGTACGAGCAGTACTTC. Encoded protein: CASSLKAYLDNRGYEQYF.